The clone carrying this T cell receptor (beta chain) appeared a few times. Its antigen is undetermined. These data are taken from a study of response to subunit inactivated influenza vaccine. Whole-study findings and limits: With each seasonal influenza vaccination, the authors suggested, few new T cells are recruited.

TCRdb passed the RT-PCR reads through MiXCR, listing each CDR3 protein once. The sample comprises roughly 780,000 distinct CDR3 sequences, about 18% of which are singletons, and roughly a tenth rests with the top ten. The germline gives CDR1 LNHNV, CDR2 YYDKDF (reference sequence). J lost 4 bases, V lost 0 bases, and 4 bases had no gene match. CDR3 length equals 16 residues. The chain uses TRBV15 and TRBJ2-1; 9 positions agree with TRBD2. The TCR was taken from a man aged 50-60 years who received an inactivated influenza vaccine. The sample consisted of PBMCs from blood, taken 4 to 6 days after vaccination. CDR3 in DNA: TGTGCCACCAGCAGAGAAGGTGCGGGGGGGTACAATGAGCAGTTCTTC. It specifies CATSREGAGGYNEQFF. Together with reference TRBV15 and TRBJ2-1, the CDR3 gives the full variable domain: DAMVIQNPRYQVTQFGKPVTLSCSQTLNHNVMYWYQQKSSQAPKLLFHYYDKDFNNEADTPDNFQSRRPNTSFCFLDIRSPGLGDTAMYLCATSREGAGGYNEQFFGPGTRLTVL.